This T cell receptor beta chain comes out of a study of blood T cell repertoires in COVID-19. Study as a whole: T cells, B-cell-depleted T cells, or PBMCs provided the cDNA or gDNA that served as material.

Study processing details: Scientists estimated how many nucleated cells there were by amplifying reference gene primers. Clones were sequenced by immunoSEQ multiplex PCR, and TCRdb holds only the in-frame ones, with some missing. That table furnishes V, J and clone size, whereas the DNA furnished D and trimming. The top ten hold about 10% of the sample, which has about 80,000 clones, around 80% seen once. The CDR3 loop spans 14 amino acids. V shed 5 bases and J 6 bases; nucleotides not matched to a gene: 8. Germline V gives CDR1 MDHEN, CDR2 SYDVKM. The sample consisted of peripheral blood. The chain combines TRBV28 with TRBJ2-7, with TRBD1 matching 9 bases. The sequence came from a man in his 60s with acute or convalescent COVID-19. CDR3 sequence: CASSQPDRGREQYF. The CDR3 DNA sequence: TGTGCCAGCAGTCAACCGGACAGGGGACGCGAGCAGTACTTC.